This is a list of T cell receptor beta chains from one sample in a study of T cell responses to AZD1222 COVID-19 vaccine. TCRdb's table, derived via immunoSEQ multiplex PCR, lists solely in-frame clones and lacks some. The sample consists of about 96,000 clones, 90% of them appearing once. Sequenced here: peripheral blood, sampled on day 0 of AZD1222 vaccination. Every receptor here comes from an adult in good health. CDR3s include the opening cysteine and the closing phenylalanine or tryptophan. The D gene is left open where the match is weak. Part of the rows lack a size; the others show once, few, many or a class for expanded clones.

V gene: TRBV19; clone size: -; J gene: TRBJ2-2; D gene: -; CDR3 protein: CASIPMEGSGELFF; CDR3 DNA: TGTGCCAGTATACCAATGGAGGGCTCCGGGGAGCTGTTTTTT
V gene: TRBV7-9; clone size: -; J gene: TRBJ2-5; D gene: -; CDR3 protein: CASSLGRGGQETQYF; CDR3 DNA: TGTGCCAGCAGCCTAGGGCGGGGAGGTCAAGAGACCCAGTACTTC
V gene: TRBV28; clone size: -; J gene: TRBJ1-4; D gene: -; CDR3 protein: CASSLWTDTNEKLFF; CDR3 DNA: TGTGCCAGCAGTTTATGGACGGATACTAATGAAAAACTGTTTTTT
V gene: TRBV28; clone size: -; J gene: TRBJ1-6; D gene: -; CDR3 protein: CASSLIGAGNSPLHF; CDR3 DNA: TGTGCCAGCAGTTTGATCGGGGCAGGGAATTCACCCCTCCACTTT
V gene: TRBV5-1; clone size: -; J gene: TRBJ1-2; D gene: TRBD1; CDR3 protein: CASSSDRVGYTF; CDR3 DNA: TGCGCCAGCAGTTCAGACAGGGTCGGCTACACCTTC
V gene: TRBV4-3; clone size: -; J gene: TRBJ2-7; D gene: -; CDR3 protein: CASSQSQGYYEQYF; CDR3 DNA: TGCGCCAGCAGCCAATCACAGGGCTACTACGAGCAGTACTTC
V gene: TRBV7-2; clone size: -; J gene: TRBJ1-3; D gene: -; CDR3 protein: CASSLVGDGNTIYF; CDR3 DNA: TGTGCCAGCAGCTTAGTAGGGGACGGAAACACCATATATTTT
V gene: TRBV6-4; clone size: -; J gene: TRBJ2-3; D gene: TRBD1; CDR3 protein: CASSAIGQGRTDTQYF; CDR3 DNA: TGTGCCAGCAGTGCAATAGGACAGGGGAGAACAGATACGCAGTATTTT
V gene: TRBV30; clone size: -; J gene: TRBJ1-6; D gene: TRBD1; CDR3 protein: CAWSIDRGVSYNSPLHF; CDR3 DNA: TGTGCCTGGAGCATCGACAGGGGGGTTTCCTATAATTCACCCCTCCACTTT
V gene: TRBV27; clone size: -; J gene: TRBJ1-1; D gene: -; CDR3 protein: CASRVLRDTEAFF; CDR3 DNA: TGTGCCAGCAGAGTCCTCAGGGACACTGAAGCTTTCTTT
V gene: TRBV19; clone size: -; J gene: TRBJ1-5; D gene: -; CDR3 protein: CASSWAVGRGVNQPQHF; CDR3 DNA: TGTGCCAGTAGTTGGGCCGTGGGCAGGGGCGTCAATCAGCCCCAGCATTTT
V gene: TRBV25-1; clone size: -; J gene: TRBJ2-1; D gene: TRBD2; CDR3 protein: CASSELGGRNNEQFF; CDR3 DNA: TGTGCCAGCAGTGAATTGGGCGGGAGGAACAATGAGCAGTTCTTC
V gene: TRBV11-2; clone size: -; J gene: TRBJ2-7; D gene: -; CDR3 protein: CASSRDFYEQYF; CDR3 DNA: TGTGCCAGCAGCCGGGACTTCTACGAGCAGTACTTC
V gene: TRBV27; clone size: -; J gene: TRBJ2-7; D gene: TRBD1; CDR3 protein: CASSLFGQGHYEQYF; CDR3 DNA: TGTGCCAGCAGTTTATTCGGACAGGGACACTACGAGCAGTACTTC
V gene: TRBV9; clone size: -; J gene: TRBJ1-2; D gene: -; CDR3 protein: CASSNRDSNYGYTF; CDR3 DNA: TGTGCCAGCAGCAACCGAGATTCTAACTATGGCTACACCTTC
V gene: TRBV28; clone size: -; J gene: TRBJ2-1; D gene: -; CDR3 protein: CASSLINEQFF; CDR3 DNA: TGTGCCAGCAGTTTAATAAATGAGCAGTTCTTC
V gene: TRBV2; clone size: -; J gene: TRBJ1-3; D gene: -; CDR3 protein: CASSVGRRGNTIYF; CDR3 DNA: TGTGCCAGCAGTGTGGGGCGCCGTGGAAACACCATATATTTT
V gene: TRBV6-5; clone size: -; J gene: TRBJ1-4; D gene: -; CDR3 protein: CASRPSLNEKLFF; CDR3 DNA: TGTGCCAGCAGGCCCAGTCTTAATGAAAAACTGTTTTTT
V gene: TRBV5-1; clone size: -; J gene: TRBJ2-3; D gene: TRBD1; CDR3 protein: CASSWGKGQGTDTQYF; CDR3 DNA: TGCGCCAGCAGCTGGGGTAAGGGACAGGGTACAGATACGCAGTATTTT
V gene: TRBV6-6; clone size: -; J gene: TRBJ1-2; D gene: TRBD1; CDR3 protein: CASRPFDRAYTF; CDR3 DNA: TGTGCCAGCAGACCATTCGACAGGGCCTACACCTTC
V gene: TRBV7-9; clone size: -; J gene: TRBJ1-4; D gene: -; CDR3 protein: CASSIRPIATNEKLFF; CDR3 DNA: TGTGCCAGCAGCATACGGCCAATTGCAACTAATGAAAAACTGTTTTTT
V gene: TRBV24-1; clone size: once; J gene: TRBJ2-1; D gene: TRBD2; CDR3 protein: CATSDSGGGGSYNEQFF; CDR3 DNA: TGTGCCACCAGTGATTCTGGCGGGGGGGGATCCTACAATGAGCAGTTCTTC
V gene: TRBV5-1; clone size: -; J gene: TRBJ2-2; D gene: TRBD2; CDR3 protein: CASSPGRLAGGPNTGELFF; CDR3 DNA: TGCGCCAGCAGCCCCGGGAGGCTAGCGGGAGGACCGAACACCGGGGAGCTGTTTTTT
V gene: TRBV6-2/TRBV6-3; clone size: -; J gene: TRBJ2-5; D gene: -; CDR3 protein: CASSYSWQRQETQYF; CDR3 DNA: TGTGCCAGCAGTTACTCGTGGCAGCGCCAAGAGACCCAGTACTTC
V gene: TRBV4-3; clone size: -; J gene: TRBJ1-1; D gene: TRBD1; CDR3 protein: CASSLNDRDGTEAFF; CDR3 DNA: TGCGCCAGCAGCCTCAACGACAGGGACGGCACTGAAGCTTTCTTT
V gene: TRBV5-6; clone size: -; J gene: TRBJ1-5; D gene: TRBD1; CDR3 protein: CASSLVGDRGIQPQHF; CDR3 DNA: TGTGCCAGCAGCTTGGTAGGGGACAGGGGTATTCAGCCCCAGCATTTT
V gene: TRBV6-5; clone size: -; J gene: TRBJ1-1; D gene: -; CDR3 protein: CASSYLAPKAEAFF; CDR3 DNA: TGTGCCAGCAGTTACCTGGCACCTAAGGCTGAAGCTTTCTTT
V gene: TRBV7-2; clone size: -; J gene: TRBJ2-3; D gene: -; CDR3 protein: CASSFGRGTDTQYF; CDR3 DNA: TGTGCCAGCAGCTTCGGGCGGGGCACAGATACGCAGTATTTT
V gene: TRBV19; clone size: -; J gene: TRBJ2-3; D gene: TRBD2; CDR3 protein: CASTEGRGAGSTDTQYF; CDR3 DNA: TGTGCCAGTACCGAAGGCCGGGGAGCGGGAAGCACAGATACGCAGTATTTT
V gene: TRBV27; clone size: -; J gene: TRBJ2-7; D gene: -; CDR3 protein: CASSLQSHYYEQYF; CDR3 DNA: TGTGCCAGCAGTTTACAGAGCCATTACTACGAGCAGTACTTC
V gene: TRBV7-9; clone size: -; J gene: TRBJ1-5; D gene: -; CDR3 protein: CASSLGRDQPQHF; CDR3 DNA: TGTGCCAGCAGCTTGGGCAGGGATCAGCCCCAGCATTTT
V gene: TRBV28; clone size: once; J gene: TRBJ2-2; D gene: TRBD1; CDR3 protein: CASSAGGLTGELFF; CDR3 DNA: TGTGCCAGCAGCGCAGGGGGTTTGACCGGGGAGCTGTTTTTT
V gene: TRBV4-2; clone size: -; J gene: TRBJ1-1; D gene: -; CDR3 protein: CASSQDQVGGTEAFF; CDR3 DNA: TGTGCCAGCAGCCAAGATCAGGTAGGGGGCACTGAAGCTTTCTTT
V gene: TRBV28; clone size: -; J gene: TRBJ2-1; D gene: -; CDR3 protein: CASSTQVIGYNEQFF; CDR3 DNA: TGTGCCAGCAGCACACAGGTAATAGGCTACAATGAGCAGTTCTTC
V gene: TRBV4-1; clone size: -; J gene: TRBJ2-7; D gene: -; CDR3 protein: CASSQAGTGVPTEQYF; CDR3 DNA: TGCGCCAGCAGCCAAGCCGGGACTGGTGTACCTACCGAGCAGTACTTC
V gene: TRBV14; clone size: -; J gene: TRBJ2-3; D gene: -; CDR3 protein: CASSQDWEDTQYF; CDR3 DNA: TGTGCCAGCAGCCAAGATTGGGAAGATACGCAGTATTTT
V gene: TRBV4-3; clone size: -; J gene: TRBJ2-7; D gene: -; CDR3 protein: CASSPRDGSYEQYF; CDR3 DNA: TGCGCCAGCAGCCCGCGGGACGGGAGCTACGAGCAGTACTTC
V gene: TRBV5-4; clone size: -; J gene: TRBJ2-3; D gene: TRBD1; CDR3 protein: CASSFPRGQGASDTQYF; CDR3 DNA: TGTGCCAGCAGCTTCCCCAGGGGGCAGGGGGCCTCAGATACGCAGTATTTT
V gene: TRBV28; clone size: -; J gene: TRBJ2-7; D gene: TRBD2; CDR3 protein: CASSRGREAPYEQYF; CDR3 DNA: TGTGCCAGCAGCCGGGGGCGGGAGGCCCCCTACGAGCAGTACTTC
V gene: TRBV7-2; clone size: -; J gene: TRBJ2-7; D gene: -; CDR3 protein: CASSPSTGHPREQYF; CDR3 DNA: TGTGCCAGCAGCCCCAGCACCGGACACCCGAGGGAGCAGTACTTC
V gene: TRBV19; clone size: -; J gene: TRBJ2-1; D gene: TRBD1; CDR3 protein: CASSIQGQGAVNEQFF; CDR3 DNA: TGTGCCAGTAGTATCCAGGGACAGGGGGCTGTGAATGAGCAGTTCTTC
V gene: TRBV7-9; clone size: -; J gene: TRBJ2-7; D gene: -; CDR3 protein: CASSHEGRGYEQYF; CDR3 DNA: TGTGCCAGCAGCCACGAGGGGCGGGGCTACGAGCAGTACTTC
V gene: TRBV18; clone size: -; J gene: TRBJ1-2; D gene: -; CDR3 protein: CASSPASVEGGYTF; CDR3 DNA: TGTGCCAGCTCGCCGGCTTCTGTCGAGGGTGGCTACACCTTC
V gene: TRBV30; clone size: -; J gene: TRBJ2-1; D gene: TRBD2; CDR3 protein: CAWSKGGGLEQFF; CDR3 DNA: TGTGCCTGGAGTAAGGGCGGGGGACTTGAGCAGTTCTTC
V gene: TRBV5-1; clone size: -; J gene: TRBJ1-1; D gene: TRBD1; CDR3 protein: CASSRSGQGNTEAFF; CDR3 DNA: TGCGCCAGCAGCCGGTCGGGACAGGGGAACACTGAAGCTTTCTTT
V gene: TRBV5-1; clone size: once; J gene: TRBJ2-2; D gene: TRBD1; CDR3 protein: CASSQQGTDNTGELFF; CDR3 DNA: TGCGCCAGCAGCCAGCAAGGGACAGACAACACCGGGGAGCTGTTTTTT
V gene: TRBV5-1; clone size: -; J gene: TRBJ1-2; D gene: -; CDR3 protein: CASSLEGPYGYTF; CDR3 DNA: TGCGCCAGCAGCTTGGAGGGTCCCTATGGCTACACCTTC
V gene: TRBV5-5; clone size: once; J gene: TRBJ2-2; D gene: -; CDR3 protein: CASSLGGRRTTGELFF; CDR3 DNA: TGTGCCAGCAGCTTGGGGGGGAGGCGAACCACCGGGGAGCTGTTTTTT
V gene: TRBV6-5; clone size: -; J gene: TRBJ1-2; D gene: -; CDR3 protein: CASSYSGAANYGYTF; CDR3 DNA: TGTGCCAGCAGTTACTCGGGGGCCGCTAACTATGGCTACACCTTC
V gene: TRBV28; clone size: once; J gene: TRBJ1-4; D gene: -; CDR3 protein: CASSFGREKLFF; CDR3 DNA: TGTGCCAGCAGTTTCGGAAGGGAAAAACTGTTTTTT
V gene: TRBV27; clone size: -; J gene: TRBJ1-4; D gene: TRBD1; CDR3 protein: CASTGTATNEKLFF; CDR3 DNA: TGTGCCAGCACCGGGACAGCAACTAATGAAAAACTGTTTTTT
V gene: TRBV5-4; clone size: -; J gene: TRBJ2-5; D gene: TRBD2; CDR3 protein: CASSLGPGLAGGHQETQYF; CDR3 DNA: TGTGCCAGCAGCTTGGGTCCAGGACTAGCGGGAGGACACCAAGAGACCCAGTACTTC
V gene: TRBV6-2/TRBV6-3; clone size: -; J gene: TRBJ2-7; D gene: -; CDR3 protein: CASSYGGHSTYEQYF; CDR3 DNA: TGTGCCAGCAGTTACGGGGGCCACTCTACCTACGAGCAGTACTTC
V gene: TRBV4-3; clone size: -; J gene: TRBJ2-7; D gene: -; CDR3 protein: CASSQERPSPQYF; CDR3 DNA: TGCGCCAGCAGCCAAGAGAGGCCCTCGCCGCAGTACTTC
V gene: TRBV6-5; clone size: -; J gene: TRBJ2-1; D gene: TRBD1; CDR3 protein: CASSPGQQSNEQFF; CDR3 DNA: TGTGCCAGCAGCCCGGGACAGCAATCCAATGAGCAGTTCTTC